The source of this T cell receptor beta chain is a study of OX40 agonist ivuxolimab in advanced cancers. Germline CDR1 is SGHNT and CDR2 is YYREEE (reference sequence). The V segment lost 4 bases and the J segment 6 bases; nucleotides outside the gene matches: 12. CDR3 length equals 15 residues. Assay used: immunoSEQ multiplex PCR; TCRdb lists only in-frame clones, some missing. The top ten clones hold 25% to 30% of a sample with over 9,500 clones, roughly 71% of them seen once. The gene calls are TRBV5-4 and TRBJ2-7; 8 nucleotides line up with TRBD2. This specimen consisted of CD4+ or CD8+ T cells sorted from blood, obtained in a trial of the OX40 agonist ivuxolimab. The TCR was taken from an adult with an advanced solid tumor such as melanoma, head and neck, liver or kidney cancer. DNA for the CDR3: TGTGCCAGCAGCCCTCATTCTAGCGGGCTTGGCGAGCAGTACTTC. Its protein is CASSPHSSGLGEQYF.